This is a list of T cell receptor beta chains from one sample in a study of control samples from healthy donors and cancer patients. Sequenced by immunoSEQ multiplex PCR; TCRdb stores in-frame clones only, minus some. This table holds some 150,000 clones, approximately 91% found once. Sequencing was done on a sample of blood. The source is a man in his thirties or forties in good health. The CDR3 runs from the conserved cysteine through the conserved F or W. The D gene is left open where the match is weak. Rows give clone size only sometimes, using once, few, many, or a class for an expanded clone.

V gene,J gene,D gene,clone size,CDR3 DNA,CDR3 protein
TRBV5-1,TRBJ1-3,NA,NA,TGCGCCAGCCGTGAGGTTACATCTGGAAACACCATATATTTT,CASREVTSGNTIYF
TRBV4-1,TRBJ1-5,NA,NA,TGCGCCAGCAGCTCCGTCGGGCGTAATCAGCCCCAGCATTTT,CASSSVGRNQPQHF
TRBV6-5,TRBJ2-1,NA,NA,TGTGCCAGCAGGCACAGGGAATGGGTGAATGAGCAGTTCTTC,CASRHREWVNEQFF
TRBV9,TRBJ2-7,TRBD1,NA,TGTGCCAGCAGCCCAAGCCACCGGGACAGTGATGCCTACGAGCAGTACTTC,CASSPSHRDSDAYEQYF
TRBV5-5,TRBJ1-1,TRBD1,NA,TGTGCCAGCAGCTTGACAGGGGGTGAAGCTTTCTTT,CASSLTGGEAFF
TRBV7-3,TRBJ1-1,NA,NA,TGTGCCAGCAGCCCCCGGGAAGGGGGAAACACTGAAGCTTTCTTT,CASSPREGGNTEAFF
TRBV5-1,TRBJ1-1,NA,NA,TGCGCCAGCAGCTTGGCACAGGCCAGGGGCACTGAAGCTTTCTTT,CASSLAQARGTEAFF
TRBV28,TRBJ1-6,NA,once,TGTGCCAGCAGTTTGTCAGGGGAAAAATCACCCCTCCACTTT,CASSLSGEKSPLHF
TRBV19,TRBJ2-1,TRBD2,NA,TGTGCCAGTAGTTGGGGGACTAGTATAAACAATGAGCAGTTCTTC,CASSWGTSINNEQFF
TRBV6-1,TRBJ2-7,NA,once,TGTGCCAGCAGTGAAGGGGCTGGATACCTCTACGAGCAGTACTTC,CASSEGAGYLYEQYF
TRBV5-4,TRBJ2-2,TRBD1,NA,TGTGCCAGCAGCCGAAGACAGGGGGGGACCGGGGAGCTGTTTTTT,CASSRRQGGTGELFF
TRBV5-6,TRBJ2-7,NA,NA,TGTGCCAGCAGCTTGATCTCTGACGAGCAGTACTTC,CASSLISDEQYF
TRBV27,TRBJ1-6,NA,once,TGTGCCAGCAGCATACAGGGATATAATTCACCCCTCCACTTT,CASSIQGYNSPLHF
TRBV5-1,TRBJ2-3,TRBD2,NA,TGCGCCAGCAGCTTGGTGACTAGCGGGGGTAGCACAGATACGCAGTATTTT,CASSLVTSGGSTDTQYF
TRBV7-9,TRBJ2-1,TRBD2,NA,TGTGCCAGCAGCCCTAGCGGGGTCTTCAATGAGCAGTTCTTC,CASSPSGVFNEQFF
TRBV7-9,TRBJ1-1,NA,once,TGTGCCAGCAGCTTAGATTCAGGGCGGAACACTGAAGCTTTCTTT,CASSLDSGRNTEAFF
TRBV11-2,TRBJ1-1,NA,NA,TGTGCCAGCAGGGAACAGGCAACCTACACTGAAGCTTTCTTT,CASREQATYTEAFF
TRBV7-9,TRBJ1-2,NA,NA,TGTGCCAGCACCGCCGGCCCGGCAACTTCCTATGGCTACACCTTC,CASTAGPATSYGYTF
TRBV5-1,TRBJ2-7,TRBD1,NA,TGCGCCAGCAGCTTGGGGACAGGAACGTCCTACGAGCAGTACTTC,CASSLGTGTSYEQYF
TRBV11-1,TRBJ1-2,TRBD1,NA,TGTGCCAGCAGCTTAGGAACAGGGGGCCCAGAAGGCTACACCTTC,CASSLGTGGPEGYTF
TRBV7-2,TRBJ2-1,NA,NA,TGTGCCAGCAGCTTACCCTATTCAGGGTATGAGCAGTTCTTC,CASSLPYSGYEQFF
TRBV28,TRBJ1-5,TRBD1,NA,TGTGCCAGCAGCAGAGACAGGGGGCAACAGCCCCAGCATTTT,CASSRDRGQQPQHF
TRBV5-1,TRBJ1-2,TRBD1,NA,TGCGCCAGCAGCTTGTCTGGACAGGGTGATGGCTACACCTTC,CASSLSGQGDGYTF
TRBV28,TRBJ1-4,TRBD1,NA,TGTGCCAGCAGTACTGCAGGGGGTAATGAAAAACTGTTTTTT,CASSTAGGNEKLFF
TRBV5-1,TRBJ1-5,TRBD1,NA,TGCGCCAGCAGCTTGGGGCAGGGGGGCAATCAGCCCCAGCATTTT,CASSLGQGGNQPQHF
TRBV30,TRBJ1-2,TRBD1,NA,TGTGCCTGGACGACAGGGCAGAACTATGGCTACACCTTC,CAWTTGQNYGYTF
TRBV5-1,TRBJ2-3,NA,NA,TGCGCCAGCAGCCAGGGACTTTCCACAGATACGCAGTATTTT,CASSQGLSTDTQYF
TRBV29-1,TRBJ2-2,TRBD1,NA,TGCAGCGTTGACGAAACGGGACAGGGGAACGGGGAGCTGTTTTTT,CSVDETGQGNGELFF
TRBV10-1,TRBJ1-3,NA,NA,TGCGCCAGCAGTGAGCAGGGAAGTCCTGGAAACACCATATATTTT,CASSEQGSPGNTIYF
TRBV6-6,TRBJ1-6,TRBD1,NA,TGTGCCAGCAGTTACCGCGGCAGGGGGATAGGTTCACCCCTCCACTTT,CASSYRGRGIGSPLHF
TRBV5-8,TRBJ2-7,NA,NA,TGTGCCAGCAGCTTGGCCGGCCGGTCGCGGGGCTTTTACGAGCAGTACTTC,CASSLAGRSRGFYEQYF
TRBV15,TRBJ2-1,NA,NA,TGTGCCACCAGAGCACCTCCGTACAATGAGCAGTTCTTC,CATRAPPYNEQFF
TRBV5-1,TRBJ1-2,TRBD1,NA,TGCGCCAGCAGCTTGGGGCCGGGACAGGGGACCCTTAACTATGGCTACACCTTC,CASSLGPGQGTLNYGYTF
TRBV6-5,TRBJ1-5,NA,NA,TGTGCCAGCAGCCTAGACAGGCGCAATCAGCCCCAGCATTTT,CASSLDRRNQPQHF
TRBV5-1,TRBJ2-1,TRBD2,NA,TGCGCCAGCAGCTCTAAGACTAGCGCAAATCACAATGAGCAGTTCTTC,CASSSKTSANHNEQFF
TRBV5-1,TRBJ1-1,NA,NA,TGCGCCAGCAGCGGAGCGAGGGGGGCTGAAGCTTTCTTT,CASSGARGAEAFF
TRBV14,TRBJ2-3,TRBD2,NA,TGTGCCAGCAGCCCTTTTTCTAGCGGGTACACAGATACGCAGTATTTT,CASSPFSSGYTDTQYF
TRBV18,TRBJ1-2,NA,NA,TGTGCCAGCTCACCTGAAACTGGACGGTACTATGGCTACACCTTC,CASSPETGRYYGYTF
TRBV10-3,TRBJ2-3,TRBD2,NA,TGTGCCATCTCGACTAGCGGGGGCCCCACAGATACGCAGTATTTT,CAISTSGGPTDTQYF
TRBV30,TRBJ1-1,NA,NA,TGTGCCTGGAGTGTCCGAGGGGAAGCTTTCTTT,CAWSVRGEAFF
TRBV2,TRBJ1-4,TRBD1,NA,TGTGCCAGCAGTGAAAGAGGACAGGGATTAGGGGAAAAACTGTTTTTT,CASSERGQGLGEKLFF
TRBV6-5,TRBJ1-3,NA,NA,TGTGCCAGCAGTTACTCGGCGGGGCCTGGAAACACCATATATTTT,CASSYSAGPGNTIYF
TRBV14,TRBJ1-1,NA,few,TGTGCCAGCAGCCAAGACCCTTTCGGGAGGACGGAAGCTTTCTTT,CASSQDPFGRTEAFF
TRBV7-9,TRBJ2-3,TRBD2,NA,TGTGCCAGCAGCTTAGGGATGAGCGGGGGGTTGGCAGATACGCAGTATTTT,CASSLGMSGGLADTQYF
TRBV15,TRBJ2-1,NA,NA,TGTGCCACCGAAAGTACAGGGACGGCAGGCAATGAGCAGTTCTTC,CATESTGTAGNEQFF
TRBV19,TRBJ1-1,NA,few,TGTGCCAGTAGTATAGATCCGGGGACTGAAGCTTTCTTT,CASSIDPGTEAFF
TRBV6-1,TRBJ1-1,NA,NA,TGTGCCAGCAGTGAACCGAAGTTGAACACTGAAGCTTTCTTT,CASSEPKLNTEAFF
TRBV9,TRBJ2-3,TRBD1,once,TGTGCCAGCAGCATCGGACAGGGGGCCGCCACAGATACGCAGTATTTT,CASSIGQGAATDTQYF
TRBV27,TRBJ2-7,TRBD1,NA,TGTGCCAGCAGTTACTCCGGGACAGGGGCCTACGAGCAGTACTTC,CASSYSGTGAYEQYF
TRBV28,TRBJ2-7,NA,NA,TGTGCCACTTCGGGGGACAGCTCCTACGAGCAGTACTTC,CATSGDSSYEQYF
TRBV6-5,TRBJ1-2,NA,NA,TGTGTCAGCAGACAGAGTACCTATGGCTACACCTTC,CVSRQSTYGYTF
TRBV12-3/TRBV12-4,TRBJ1-1,NA,NA,TGTGCCAGCGCAGAGAACACTGAAGCTTTCTTT,CASAENTEAFF
TRBV28,TRBJ2-7,NA,NA,TGTGCCAGCAGTTTGAGCGGCGCGCCCTACGAGCAGTACTTC,CASSLSGAPYEQYF